The next 26 T cell receptor beta chains were all read from a single sample in a study of blood T cell repertoires in COVID-19. Measured with immunoSEQ multiplex PCR; TCRdb has only the in-frame clones, and not every one. The sample lists about 200,000 clones, 80% to 90% occurring once. The material sequenced was PBMCs or T cells enriched from blood (not recorded which). Receptors originate from a woman aged 40 to 49 with acute COVID-19.

In this sample, this clone turned up once. The chain couples TRBV28 to TRBJ2-1; 9 bases match TRBD2. The CDR3 loop spans 16 amino acids. V lost 1 base, J lost 16 bases, and 17 bases stayed unmatched. The germline CDR1 and CDR2 sequences are MDHEN and SYDVKM. CDR3 bases: TGTGCCAGCAGTTTATCTGCGGGAGGGCCTGGAGTCTCGGCATTCTTC. Translating it yields CASSLSAGGPGVSAFF. Together with reference TRBV28 and TRBJ2-1, the CDR3 gives the full variable domain: DVKVTQSSRYLVKRTGEKVFLECVQDMDHENMFWYRQDPGLGLRLIYFSYDVKMKEKGDIPEGYSVSREKKERFSLILESASTNQTSMYLCASSLSAGGPGVSAFFGPGTRLTVL.

Only one count was recorded for this clone. The genes are TRBV28 and TRBJ1-1; a possible D gene is TRBD1 (5 bases). Germline CDR1 MDHEN, CDR2 SYDVKM. Trimming took off 8 bases at V and 0 bases at J, with 16 bases between the two ends. This CDR3 is built from 15 residues. CDR3: CASSYPGGMNTEAFF. As DNA, the CDR3 is TGTGCCAGCTCGTATCCGGGGGGGATGAACACTGAAGCTTTCTTT. Full variable domain (missing parts from reference TRBV28 and TRBJ1-1): DVKVTQSSRYLVKRTGEKVFLECVQDMDHENMFWYRQDPGLGLRLIYFSYDVKMKEKGDIPEGYSVSREKKERFSLILESASTNQTSMYLCASSYPGGMNTEAFFGQGTRLTVV.

The rearrangement links TRBV6-2 or TRBV6-3 to TRBJ1-1; 10 bases match TRBD1. The length of the CDR3 is 15 residues. Germline CDR1 MNHEY, CDR2 SVGEGT. J lost 7 bases, V lost 6 bases, and 11 bases had no gene match. The CDR3 DNA sequence: TGTGCCAGCAGACCTTCCGGGACAGGGGCCCTTGAAGCTTTCTTT. It encodes CASRPSGTGALEAFF.

V and J are TRBV4-1 and TRBJ1-6; D might be TRBD1 (5 bases). Germline CDR1 MGHRA, CDR2 YSYEKL. V was shortened by 0 bases and J by 6 bases, with 15 bases between the two germline ends. The CDR3 consists of 17 residues. CDR3 DNA sequence: TGCGCCAGCAGCCAAGATCGGAGGACGGGGGTTAATTCACCCCTCCACTTT. Its translation: CASSQDRRTGVNSPLHF.

The chain recombines TRBV28 with TRBJ2-5, with D tentatively TRBD1 (6 bases). This CDR3 comprises 16 residues. With 4 bases removed from V and 1 base from J, the gap between germline ends came to 16 bases. Per the germline V gene, CDR1 is MDHEN and CDR2 is SYDVKM. Here the CDR3 DNA reads TGTGCCAGCAGTTCCCGTGGCAGGGGAACCCAAGAGACCCAGTACTTC. Its translation: CASSSRGRGTQETQYF.

This clone was observed a single time. This rearrangement joins TRBV27 to TRBJ2-3, with D possibly matching TRBD2 (6 bases). Per the germline V gene, CDR1 is MNHEY and CDR2 is SMNVEV (reference sequence). The V and J ends lost 2 bases and 1 base respectively, with 10 bases between them. This CDR3 is built from 15 residues. The chain's CDR3 is CASSLGDLGTDTQYF. CDR3 in DNA: TGTGCCAGCAGTTTAGGGGACTTAGGCACAGATACGCAGTATTTT.

The chain recombines TRBV14 with TRBJ1-1; D is possibly TRBD1 (5 bases). The V gene's germline CDR1 is SGHDN and CDR2 FVKESK. CDR3 length: 15 residues. V shed 3 bases and J shed 7 bases, with 18 bases lying between them. The CDR3 sequence: CASSHPGGEIYEAFF. CDR3 DNA: TGTGCCAGCAGCCATCCCGGAGGGGAGATTTATGAAGCTTTCTTT.

The chain uses TRBV5-4 and TRBJ1-1; D remains ambiguous. The CDR3 loop spans 13 amino acids. From germline, CDR1 is SGHNT and CDR2 YYREEE (reference sequence). V dropped 2 bases and J dropped 0 bases, with 5 bases sitting between them. The CDR3, as DNA: TGTGCCAGCAGCTTCCTAGTGAACACTGAAGCTTTCTTT. Protein product: CASSFLVNTEAFF. Filled out from reference TRBV5-4 and TRBJ1-1, the complete variable domain reads ETGVTQSPTHLIKTRGQQVTLRCSSQSGHNTVSWYQQALGQGPQFIFQYYREEENGRGNFPPRFSGLQFPNYSSELNVNALELDDSALYLCASSFLVNTEAFFGQGTRLTVV.

J is TRBJ1-1 and V is TRBV18, with 7 bases identical to TRBD1. CDR3 length: 14 amino acids. From germline, CDR1 is KGHSH and CDR2 LQKENI. V was clipped by 3 bases and J by 1 base; unmatched bases: 2. The CDR3: CASSPTGPNTEAFF. In nucleotides, the CDR3 is TGTGCCAGCTCACCGACAGGGCCGAACACTGAAGCTTTCTTT.

The chain employs TRBV7-9 and TRBJ1-5; the D is unclear. This CDR3 has 12 amino acids. Per the germline V gene, CDR1 is SEHNR and CDR2 is FQNEAQ (reference sequence). V lost 1 base to trimming and J lost 7 bases, with 5 bases between them. The CDR3 bases are TGTGCCAGCAGCTTAGTTGGCCAGCCCCAGCATTTT. Its protein product is CASSLVGQPQHF.

This clone was counted a few times. This chain links TRBV2 with TRBJ2-7, with 8 bases aligning to TRBD1. The V and J ends lost 8 bases and 5 bases, in that order; junction bases with no gene match: 2. This CDR3 contains 11 residues. Per the germline V gene, CDR1 is SNHLY and CDR2 is FYNNEI. This CDR3 reads CASRTGHEQYF. CDR3 nucleotide sequence: TGTGCCAGCCGGACAGGGCACGAGCAGTACTTC.

The chain combines TRBV6-5 with TRBJ2-7; D is perhaps TRBD1 (6 bases). V lost 5 bases to trimming and J lost 0 bases, with 11 bases between them. Germline values: CDR1 MNHEY, CDR2 SVGAGI. This CDR3 is 14 amino acids long. CDR3 nucleotide sequence: TGTGCCAGCAGTAAGGGGGTTAGCTCCTACGAGCAGTACTTC. Its protein product is CASSKGVSSYEQYF.

J is TRBJ2-3 and V is TRBV21-1; TRBD2, the table's D call, was not compared with the DNA. TRBV21-1 is flagged as a pseudogene. CDR3 length: 18 residues. This chain's CDR3 is CASTQADSGRARADTQYF. CDR3 nucleotide sequence: TGTGCCAGCACCCAAGCGGATAGCGGGAGGGCCCGGGCAGATACGCAGTATTTT.

This chain links TRBV7-2 with TRBJ1-5; TRBD1 might be the D (5 bases). Per germline, CDR1 SGHTA and CDR2 FQGNSA. The CDR3 runs 15 residues. Trimming took off 1 base at V and 0 bases at J, with 7 bases between the two ends. The CDR3 DNA reads TGTGCCAGCAGCTTAGTAGGGGTTAGCAATCAGCCCCAGCATTTT. As protein: CASSLVGVSNQPQHF.

This chain joins TRBV4-1 and TRBJ2-7, with 7 bases identical to TRBD2. CDR1 MGHRA and CDR2 YSYEKL come from the germline V gene. CDR3 length: 17 amino acids. With V trimmed by 0 bases and J by 7 bases, 15 bases remained unmatched. CDR3 loop: CASSQETLGGGYREQYF. The CDR3 DNA reads TGCGCCAGCAGCCAAGAGACACTTGGCGGGGGTTATAGGGAGCAGTACTTC.

This chain joins TRBV2 and TRBJ1-2, with TRBD1 identical over 7 bases. Losses at the gene ends were 8 bases for V and 2 bases for J; bases not matched to a gene: 14. The germline gives CDR1 SNHLY, CDR2 FYNNEI. The CDR3 is 16 amino acids. CDR3 region: CASSLSRDRLNYGYTF. The CDR3 DNA sequence: TGTGCCAGCTCTCTTTCCCGGGACAGATTAAACTATGGCTACACCTTC. The full variable domain, rest sourced from reference TRBV2 and TRBJ1-2, is EPEVTQTPSHQVTQMGQEVILRCVPISNHLYFYWYRQILGQKVEFLVSFYNNEISEKSEIFDDQFSVERPDGSNFTLKIRSTKLEDSAMYFCASSLSRDRLNYGYTFGSGTRLTVV.

The chain is built from TRBV5-1 and TRBJ2-2; TRBD1 agrees at 7 bases. The CDR3 is 16 amino acids. CDR1 and CDR2 from the germline V gene are SGHRS and YFSETQ. The ends lost 0 bases at V and 1 base at J; junction bases unmatched: 3. The DNA for the CDR3 is TGCGCCAGCAGCTTGGTAGGGGGCAAGAACACCGGGGAGCTGTTTTTT. It yields the protein CASSLVGGKNTGELFF.

The V call is TRBV28, the J call TRBJ2-6; D may be TRBD1 (5 bases). In germline, CDR1 is MDHEN, CDR2 SYDVKM. The CDR3 totals 16 residues. The germline V and J ends were trimmed by 5 bases and 0 bases, with 11 bases remaining between them. The chain's CDR3 is CASSGASGSGANVLTF. The CDR3 nucleotides read TGTGCCAGCAGTGGGGCATCAGGCTCTGGGGCCAACGTCCTGACTTTC. The complete variable domain, with remaining parts taken from reference TRBV28 and TRBJ2-6, reads DVKVTQSSRYLVKRTGEKVFLECVQDMDHENMFWYRQDPGLGLRLIYFSYDVKMKEKGDIPEGYSVSREKKERFSLILESASTNQTSMYLCASSGASGSGANVLTFGAGSRLTVL.

This chain uses TRBV4-2 with TRBJ2-7, with 11 bases lining up with TRBD2. The CDR3 runs to 17 residues. Germline CDR1 is LGHNA and CDR2 is YNFKEQ. Unmatched junction bases numbered 5, after V lost 1 base and J lost 0 bases. DNA of the CDR3: TGTGCCAGCAGCCAAGGCGGACTAGCGGGCCTCTCCTACGAGCAGTACTTC. It translates to CASSQGGLAGLSYEQYF.

This rearrangement joins TRBV5-3 to TRBJ2-3; a possible D gene is TRBD2 (5 bases). TRBV5-3 is designated an ORF whose function remains uncertain. V lost 3 bases to trimming and J lost 1 base, with 12 bases between them. The CDR3 length is 15 residues. The CDR3 protein is CARSSRTGRTDTQYF. CDR3 bases: TGTGCCAGAAGCTCTCGGACTGGCCGCACAGATACGCAGTATTTT.

The rearrangement links TRBV4-1 to TRBJ2-2; TRBD1 agrees at 9 bases. This CDR3 contains 15 residues. Germline V lookup: CDR1 MGHRA, CDR2 YSYEKL. V was pared by 6 bases and J by 7 bases, with 9 bases of the junction left unmatched. The CDR3 loop reads CASRLRDRADGELFF. In nucleotides, the CDR3 is TGCGCCAGCAGACTCCGGGACAGGGCGGACGGGGAGCTGTTTTTT.

This chain connects TRBV10-1 to TRBJ1-3; D is ambiguous. CDR1 and CDR2 from the germline V gene are WNHNN and SYGVQD (reference sequence). V was shortened by 6 bases and J by 3 bases, with 6 bases between the two germline ends. The CDR3 runs 12 residues. The CDR3 nucleotides read TGCGCCAGCAGCGGGATTGGAAACACCATATATTTT. Residues: CASSGIGNTIYF.

The V gene is TRBV7-9, the J gene TRBJ1-3; D not certain. CDR1 and CDR2 (germline): SEHNR, FQNEAQ (reference sequence). The CDR3 runs 15 residues. Trimming took off 5 bases at V and 0 bases at J, with 11 bases between the two ends. This CDR3 reads CASSPQQISGNTIYF. As DNA, the CDR3 is TGTGCCAGCAGCCCACAACAGATCTCTGGAAACACCATATATTTT.

This chain links TRBV3-1 (or the pseudogene TRBV3-2) with TRBJ2-7; D may be TRBD1 (5 bases). The CDR3 consists of 16 residues. The V end lost 1 base, the J end lost 6 bases, and 19 bases lay between the germline ends. Germline CDR1 and CDR2: LGHDT and YNNKEL (reference sequence). For the CDR3, the DNA is TGTGCCAGCAGCCAAGTAAAGCAGGGATCGGCCTCCGAGCAGTACTTC. Amino acids: CASSQVKQGSASEQYF.

In DNA, the CDR3 is TGTGCCAGCAGTTACGATCGGGAGACGTTCTTC. Translation gives CASSYDRETFF. The chain couples TRBV6-2 or TRBV6-3 to TRBJ2-1; D is perhaps TRBD2 (6 bases). Germline assignment: CDR1 MNHEY and CDR2 SVGEGT. V lost 2 bases to trimming and J lost 15 bases, with 11 bases between them. The CDR3 length is 11 residues.

The chain recombines TRBV6-5 with TRBJ2-3; D is unresolved. The CDR3 spans 11 residues. Germline-derived CDR1 and CDR2 are MNHEY and SVGAGI. Trimming pared 8 bases from V and 2 bases from J, leaving 5 bases between. This CDR3 is CASLLTDTQYF. CDR3 sequence (DNA): TGTGCCAGCCTTCTCACAGATACGCAGTATTTT.